These 10 T cell receptor beta chains came from one sample sequenced in a study of shared clonotypes between healthy human individuals. Sequencing was performed with immunoSEQ multiplex PCR; in TCRdb, only in-frame clones are kept and a portion is missing. The profile shows some 1.5 million clones, roughly 96% of them singletons. The sample taken for sequencing was naive CD4+ T cells sorted from blood. Described subset: CD45RA+ positively selected. The receptors originated from a man aged 25-45 years in good health.

J is TRBJ1-5 and V is TRBV30, with a weak D call TRBD1 (5 bases). Germline-derived CDR1 and CDR2 are GTSNPN and SVGIG (reference sequence). The CDR3 runs to 14 residues. V shed 3 bases and J shed 5 bases, with 14 bases lying between them. CDR3 coding DNA: TGTGCCTGGAGCGGGACCCTCTCCCATCAGCCCCAGCATTTT. Residues: CAWSGTLSHQPQHF.

V gene TRBV27 combines with J gene TRBJ2-2; 7 bases align to TRBD2. The junction had 3 bases not matched to a gene; V was cut back by 6 bases and J by 5 bases. CDR1 and CDR2 from the germline V gene are MNHEY and SMNVEV (reference sequence). The CDR3 consists of 13 residues. CDR3 in DNA: TGTGCCAGCAGGAAACTAGCGACCGGGGAGCTGTTTTTT. It specifies CASRKLATGELFF.

This clone came up once. The V gene is TRBV10-1, the J gene TRBJ2-5; 7 bases fit TRBD2. From germline, CDR1 is WNHNN and CDR2 SYGVQD (reference sequence). The CDR3 runs to 15 residues. The V segment lost 4 bases and the J segment 4 bases; nucleotides outside the gene matches: 9. CDR3 sequence reads: CASSGTSARGETQYF. The CDR3 DNA sequence: TGCGCCAGCAGTGGCACTAGCGCCCGGGGAGAGACCCAGTACTTC.

The gene calls are TRBV27 and TRBJ2-1; D may match TRBD1 or TRBD2 (5 bases each). The CDR3 covers 15 residues. Germline CDR1 is MNHEY and CDR2 is SMNVEV (reference sequence). Trimming took 4 bases from V and 6 from J, leaving 16 bases between them. The CDR3 spells CASSSRRDRPNEQFF. The CDR3 bases are TGTGCCAGCAGTTCCAGACGGGACCGTCCCAATGAGCAGTTCTTC.

Here the CDR3 reads CASSLRTSGGQGELFF. For the CDR3, the DNA is TGTGCCAGCAGTCTTCGGACTAGCGGGGGCCAAGGGGAGCTGTTTTTT. This chain uses TRBV28 with TRBJ2-2; the match to TRBD2 covers 13 bases. With V trimmed by 5 bases and J by 8 bases, 8 bases remained unmatched. Looked up from germline, CDR1 is MDHEN and CDR2 is SYDVKM. This CDR3 has 16 amino acids.

In regard to this clone: The junction shows a germline mismatch at one end, possibly a read error. CDR3 nucleotides: TGTGCCAGCAGGCTCGGGGCAGTCAGCTATCGCTACACCTTC. This encodes CASRLGAVSYRYTF. The genes are TRBV6-5 and TRBJ1-2; D might be TRBD1 (5 bases). Germline assignment: CDR1 MNHEY and CDR2 SVGAGI. The CDR3 sequence is 14 residues long.

J is TRBJ1-1 and V is TRBV7-2; D is possibly TRBD1 (5 bases). CDR1 is SGHTA and CDR2 is FQGNSA in the germline V gene. The length of the CDR3 is 15 residues. Trimming left V 5 bases short and J 1 base short, with 14 bases between. In nucleotides, the CDR3 is TGTGCCAGCAGCCGGACAATAAGGGGGAACACTGAAGCTTTCTTT. It is translated as CASSRTIRGNTEAFF.

The chain couples TRBV19 to TRBJ2-7; D call uncertain. From germline, CDR1 is LNHDA and CDR2 SQIVND (reference sequence). The CDR3 covers 15 residues. V lost 5 bases, J lost 1 base, and 15 bases lay in between. The DNA of the CDR3 is TGTGCCAGTAGTTCCGCCGGTAACCCATCCTACGAGCAGTACTTC. The encoded protein is CASSSAGNPSYEQYF. Looking up the rest from reference TRBV19 and TRBJ2-7 gives the full variable domain: DGGITQSPKYLFRKEGQNVTLSCEQNLNHDAMYWYRQDPGQGLRLIYYSQIVNDFQKGDIAEGYSVSREKKESFPLTVTSAQKNPTAFYLCASSSAGNPSYEQYFGPGTRLTVT.

The CDR3 here is CASSRGSRTDTQYF. The CDR3, as DNA: TGTGCCAGCAGCAGAGGGTCCCGCACAGATACGCAGTATTTT. The rearrangement joins TRBV11-3 to TRBJ2-3, with D tentatively TRBD2 (5 bases). The length of the CDR3 is 14 residues. V lost 5 bases to trimming and J lost 1 base, with 10 bases between them. Germline V CDR1 and CDR2: SGHNT, YENEEA.

The chain employs TRBV7-3 and TRBJ2-5; a possible D gene is TRBD2 (6 bases). V dropped 1 base and J dropped 3 bases, with 12 bases sitting between them. The CDR3 consists of 15 residues. From germline, CDR1 is SGHTA and CDR2 FQGTGA. The CDR3 loop reads CASSLRPGRKETQYF. CDR3 nucleotides: TGTGCCAGCAGCTTAAGGCCGGGGAGGAAAGAGACCCAGTACTTC.